The rows below give T cell receptor beta chains drawn from one sample of a study of CD8+ T cells in alopecia areata. Assay: immunoSEQ multiplex PCR; the TCRdb copy retains only in-frame clones and omits some. The table lists around 150,000 clones, 65% to 90% of them singletons. The input for sequencing was CD8+ T cells sorted from blood, taken at week 4, from a patient treated with tofacitinib. The receptors were gathered from a human donor with alopecia areata. Both conserved end residues are part of each CDR3. A D gene is named only where the DNA matches it firmly. Some rows mark clone size as missing; the rest say once, few, many or name a class of expanded clone.

D,V,size,J,DNA,CDR3
NA,TRBV2,NA,TRBJ2-7,TGTGCCAGCAGTAACACGGGGAGTTACGAGCAGTACTTC,CASSNTGSYEQYF
TRBD2,TRBV30,NA,TRBJ2-7,TGTGCCTGGAGCTCGTCTAGCGGCTACGAGCAGTACTTC,CAWSSSSGYEQYF
NA,TRBV30,NA,TRBJ1-2,TGTGCCTGGAGTACACTCACCGGGCCGAGCCCCTATGGCTACACCTTC,CAWSTLTGPSPYGYTF
TRBD1,TRBV5-1,NA,TRBJ2-1,TGCGCCTCAGGGGGCTCAATGAGGCAGTTCTTC,CASGGSMRQFF
TRBD1,TRBV4-3,NA,TRBJ2-7,TGCGCCTCATCCCCGGGTGACAGGGCCGTCTCCTACGAGCAGTACTTC,CASSPGDRAVSYEQYF
NA,TRBV28,NA,TRBJ1-5,TGTGCCAGCAGACGACTGGGGAGGAACAATCAGCCCCAGCATTTT,CASRRLGRNNQPQHF
NA,TRBV7-9,NA,TRBJ2-6,TGTGCCAGCAGCCCCTCTGGGGCCAACGTCCTGACTTTC,CASSPSGANVLTF
NA,TRBV5-1,NA,TRBJ2-3,TGCGCCAGCAGGGCGGATAGCACAGATACGCAGTATTTT,CASRADSTDTQYF
TRBD1,TRBV4-2,NA,TRBJ2-7,TGTGCCAGCAGCTTCCGGACAGGGAGCTCCTACGAGCAGTACTTC,CASSFRTGSSYEQYF
TRBD2,TRBV7-2,NA,TRBJ2-7,TGTGCCAGCAGCCCGACTAGCGGGGGGTCCTACGAGCAGTACTTC,CASSPTSGGSYEQYF
TRBD1,TRBV7-6,NA,TRBJ2-6,TGTGCCAGCAGCTTACGACAGGGTGGGAGTGGGGCCAACGTCCTGACTTTC,CASSLRQGGSGANVLTF
TRBD2,TRBV30,NA,TRBJ2-5,TGTGCCTGGAGTCGTAGCGGGGGGGCCGGAGAGACCCAGTACTTC,CAWSRSGGAGETQYF
TRBD2,TRBV29-1,once,TRBJ2-7,TGCAGCGTTGAAGATCCCCCGGGGGGCGAGCAGTACTTC,CSVEDPPGGEQYF
NA,TRBV6-5,NA,TRBJ2-1,TGTGCCAGCAGTTACTCGACCGGGGCCTTCTACAATGAGCAGTTCTTC,CASSYSTGAFYNEQFF
TRBD1,TRBV4-3,few,TRBJ2-7,TGCGCCAGCAGCCAAGAGGGGACAGTCAACTACGAGCAGTACTTC,CASSQEGTVNYEQYF
NA,TRBV30,NA,TRBJ1-1,TGTGCCTGGAGACAGGGTTTCTTGGCTGAAGCTTTCTTT,CAWRQGFLAEAFF
TRBD2,TRBV23-1,NA,TRBJ2-5,TGCGCCAGCAGTCCCCAAAGACTAGCGGGGGCCGCCACCCAGGAGACCCAGTACTTC,CASSPQRLAGAATQETQYF
NA,TRBV29-1,NA,TRBJ2-7,TGCAGCGTTGAGGGGACCCGTGACTACGAGCAGTACTTC,CSVEGTRDYEQYF
TRBD1,TRBV9,NA,TRBJ2-1,TGTGCCAGCAGCGTAGCTTGGACAGGATTCAAGTTCTTC,CASSVAWTGFKFF
NA,TRBV29-1,NA,TRBJ2-1,TGCAGCGTTGAGGGCCCGTTGGAGGGGGCGTCCTACAATGAGCAGTTCTTC,CSVEGPLEGASYNEQFF
NA,TRBV4-2,NA,TRBJ1-1,TGTGCCAGCAGCCAGGTAAAGGGAACTTACACTGAAGCTTTCTTT,CASSQVKGTYTEAFF
NA,TRBV25-1,once,TRBJ2-5,TGTGCCAGCAGTAGGCAGGGCCAAGAGACCCAGTACTTC,CASSRQGQETQYF
TRBD1,TRBV7-8,large,TRBJ1-2,TGTGCCAGCAGCTTAGGGACAGGGAATGGCTACACCTTC,CASSLGTGNGYTF
TRBD1,TRBV6-5,NA,TRBJ2-7,TGTGCCAGCAGTTTGGGGACAGGGAACTACGAGCAGTACTTC,CASSLGTGNYEQYF
NA,TRBV7-9,NA,TRBJ1-2,TGTGCCAGCAGCTTAGCGGGGTCGGCCTATGGCTACACCTTC,CASSLAGSAYGYTF
NA,TRBV25-1,NA,TRBJ2-1,TGTGCCAGCAGTGTACAGGGTCCCTACAATGAGCAGTTCTTC,CASSVQGPYNEQFF
TRBD2,TRBV7-6,NA,TRBJ2-3,TGTGCCAGCAGCTTATTAGCGGGGCCAGATACGCAGTATTTT,CASSLLAGPDTQYF
TRBD2,TRBV11-2,NA,TRBJ2-4,TGTGCCAGCAGCTTAGTCTTAGCGGGGGGAGCCAAAAACATTCAGTACTTC,CASSLVLAGGAKNIQYF
NA,TRBV27,NA,TRBJ2-5,TGTGCCAGCAGTTTATCGATGGAGGGTGTGGAGACCCAGTACTTC,CASSLSMEGVETQYF
NA,TRBV4-3,NA,TRBJ2-7,TGCGCCAGCAGCCTCGGACTGGGGTACGAGCAGTACTTC,CASSLGLGYEQYF
TRBD2,TRBV18,NA,TRBJ2-7,TGTGCCAGCTCGCCAACTAGCGGGGACTCCTACGAGCAGTACTTC,CASSPTSGDSYEQYF
NA,TRBV6-6,NA,TRBJ1-1,TGTGCCAGCGGTTTCATGAACACTGAAGCTTTCTTT,CASGFMNTEAFF
TRBD2,TRBV29-1,few,TRBJ2-1,TGCAGCGTCCCGCCTAGCGGGGGGGCGAATGAGCAGTTCTTC,CSVPPSGGANEQFF
NA,TRBV6-6,NA,TRBJ2-5,TGTGCCAGCAGTTACCCACAGGGACAAGAGACCCAGTACTTC,CASSYPQGQETQYF
NA,TRBV5-1,NA,TRBJ2-3,TGCGCCAGCAGCTTGGAGGGGGGCTTAGCAGAAGATACGCAGTATTTT,CASSLEGGLAEDTQYF
NA,TRBV7-2,NA,TRBJ1-2,TGTGCCAGCAGCTTAGAAGTTGGCTACACCTTC,CASSLEVGYTF
TRBD2,TRBV29-1,few,TRBJ2-1,TGCAGCGTTGAAGGGGATTCGGTGGTAGCGGGGGGCCGGAGCTCCTACAATGAGCAGTTCTTC,CSVEGDSVVAGGRSSYNEQFF
NA,TRBV7-2,NA,TRBJ1-5,TGTGCCAGCAGCTTATCGGCGGGTCAGCCCCAGCATTTT,CASSLSAGQPQHF
NA,TRBV4-1,NA,TRBJ2-1,TGCGCCAGCAGCCAAGACCGCAATGAGCAGTTCTTC,CASSQDRNEQFF
NA,TRBV4-2,NA,TRBJ1-1,TGTGCCAGCAGCCAAGGTACCGGCGGGGGGAACACTGAAGCTTTCTTT,CASSQGTGGGNTEAFF
NA,TRBV6-5,NA,TRBJ1-2,TGTGCCAGCAGTACCCGTTCGGCCTATGGCTACACCTTC,CASSTRSAYGYTF
TRBD1,TRBV19,NA,TRBJ2-3,TGTGCCAGTAGTATTTTCGGACAGGGGGCGGTGGATACGCAGTATTTT,CASSIFGQGAVDTQYF